This T cell receptor (beta chain) was identified during a study of blood T cell repertoires in COVID-19. The cohort comprised adults aged 18 to 89 years residing in approximately 25 US areas. Cohort assignment relied on participant-reported clinical history. This table comes from immunoSEQ multiplex PCR, and its TCRdb copy is limited to in-frame clones, with some not included. The table has 200,000 to 250,000 clones, about 84% seen once. Germline CDR1 and CDR2: SGDLS and YYNGEE. Trimming removed 0 bases from V and 0 bases from J, with 14 bases in between. The CDR3 has 17 residues. V gene TRBV9 combines with J gene TRBJ2-3; possibly TRBD1 for D (5 bases). Sequenced: PBMCs or T cells enriched from blood (not recorded which). This receptor was taken from a woman aged 40 to 55 with acute COVID-19. CDR3 sequence (DNA): TGTGCCAGCAGCGTAGTTAGCAGGGCCTCCAGCACAGATACGCAGTATTTT. Translated, it gives CASSVVSRASSTDTQYF.